Below, 32 T cell receptor beta chains from the same sample are listed, as sequenced in a study of cytomegalovirus exposure and HLA in healthy donors. The PCR contained 60 Vbeta and 13 Jbeta primers. Produced via immunoSEQ multiplex PCR; TCRdb's table is partial and in-frame only. The sample lists approximately 120,000 clones; 75% to 90% were seen once. The sequenced material came from PBMCs. The receptor source for this set is a woman in her 30s in good health and CMV-seropositive.

The DNA for the CDR3 is TGTGCCAGCAGTTTAGGGGTAGCGGGAGAAGCCGAGACCCAGTACTTC. Translating gives CASSLGVAGEAETQYF. The chain recombines TRBV28 with TRBJ2-5; 9 bases line up with TRBD2. Trimming at V came to 2 bases and at J to 5 bases, leaving 9 bases not matched to a gene. The germline V gene encodes CDR1 MDHEN and CDR2 SYDVKM. The CDR3 covers 16 residues.

V gene TRBV10-3 combines with J gene TRBJ1-6; D unclear. CDR3 size: 14 residues. V lost 10 bases and J lost 0, with 10 bases in between. From germline, CDR1 is ENHRY and CDR2 SYGVKD. CDR3: CATALSSYNSPLHF. For the CDR3, the DNA is TGTGCCACCGCACTGAGCTCCTATAATTCACCCCTCCACTTT.

The J gene is TRBJ1-5, the V gene TRBV6-5; D is unresolved. The V gene's germline CDR1 is MNHEY and CDR2 SVGAGI. This CDR3 comprises 15 residues. Trimming cost V 4 bases and J 1 base, with 11 bases left between them. The CDR3: CASSFAEGSNQPQHF. The CDR3 coding sequence is TGTGCCAGCAGTTTCGCGGAGGGAAGCAATCAGCCCCAGCATTTT.

The chain joins TRBV30 to TRBJ1-1; D is uncertain. This CDR3 is built from 13 residues. Deletions cut 4 bases from V and 2 bases from J, with 11 bases between. Germline V CDR1 and CDR2: GTSNPN, SVGIG (reference sequence). The DNA for the CDR3 is TGTGCCTGGACCTTCCAGGCTAACACTGAAGCTTTCTTT. This gives the protein CAWTFQANTEAFF. The full variable domain, rest sourced from reference TRBV30 and TRBJ1-1, is SQTIHQWPATLVQPVGSPLSLECTVEGTSNPNLYWYRQAAGRGLQLLFYSVGIGQISSEVPQNLSASRPQDRQFILSSKKLLLSDSGFYLCAWTFQANTEAFFGQGTRLTVV.

This sequence joins TRBV29-1 and TRBJ2-7; 7 nucleotides align to TRBD1. With V trimmed by 6 bases and J by 7 bases, 12 bases remained unmatched. Per the germline V gene, CDR1 is SQVTM and CDR2 is ANQGSEA. The CDR3 totals 13 residues. As DNA, the CDR3 is TGCAGCGTAAAACGACAGGGAGAGGGGGAGCAGTACTTC. Protein product: CSVKRQGEGEQYF.

The chain recombines TRBV5-4 with TRBJ1-3; maybe TRBD1 (5 bases). The CDR3 length is 18 residues. Germline values: CDR1 SGHNT, CDR2 YYREEE (reference sequence). Trimming took 2 bases from V and 0 from J, leaving 18 bases between them. The CDR3 reads CASSFMQGVGSSGNTIYF. The CDR3 coding sequence is TGTGCCAGCAGCTTTATGCAGGGTGTCGGCTCCTCTGGAAACACCATATATTTT.

The chain combines TRBV6-6 with TRBJ2-7; weak D call: TRBD2 (6 bases). The CDR3 runs 14 residues. V was clipped by 2 bases and J by 7 bases, with 15 bases between them. Germline assignment: CDR1 MNHNY and CDR2 SVGAGI (reference sequence). CDR3 DNA: TGTGCCAGCAGTTACGACTCCTTAGGAGGGGAGCAGTACTTC. Translation: CASSYDSLGGEQYF.

The chain has TRBV5-6 and TRBJ2-5; D remains unclear. The CDR3 is 12 amino acids. Trimming took off 0 bases at V and 11 bases at J, with 11 bases between the two ends. The germline CDR1 and CDR2 sequences are SGHDT and YYEEEE. Written as DNA, the CDR3 is TGTGCCAGCAGCTTGGCTATTGGAGAGCAGTACTTC. Its translation: CASSLAIGEQYF.

This chain joins TRBV18 and TRBJ1-5, with D tentatively TRBD1 (5 bases). Looked up from germline, CDR1 is KGHSH and CDR2 is LQKENI. This CDR3 is 13 amino acids long. V was trimmed by 4 bases and J by 7 bases, leaving 11 bases between them. DNA of the CDR3: TGTGCCAGCTCACGGACACTGAACCAGCCCCAGCATTTT. Translating it yields CASSRTLNQPQHF.

This rearrangement joins TRBV6-5 to TRBJ2-1; D possibly corresponds to TRBD2 (7 bases). CDR3 size: 15 residues. Between the trimmed V and J ends, which lost 7 bases and 4 bases, there was a span of 17 bases. The germline V gene has CDR1 MNHEY and CDR2 SVGAGI. The CDR3 reads CASNPIAGAYNEQFF. The CDR3 DNA reads as TGTGCCAGCAACCCAATTGCGGGGGCTTACAATGAGCAGTTCTTC.

This chain links TRBV19 with TRBJ1-5, with D unresolved. The CDR3 extends over 14 amino acids. Looked up from germline, CDR1 is LNHDA and CDR2 is SQIVND (reference sequence). V lost 8 bases, J lost 4 bases, and 15 bases lay in between. CDR3 sequence: CASAEGSGNQPQHF. Here the CDR3 DNA reads TGTGCCAGTGCCGAGGGCAGTGGGAATCAGCCCCAGCATTTT.

The V and J genes are TRBV5-4 and TRBJ2-1, with 9 bases matching TRBD2. The CDR3 is 16 amino acids. The trim removed 4 bases at V and 3 bases at J, leaving 8 bases unmatched. Per the germline V gene, CDR1 is SGHNT and CDR2 is YYREEE (reference sequence). CDR3 amino acids: CASSVISGSGYNEQFF. The CDR3 coding sequence is TGTGCCAGCAGCGTCATTAGCGGGAGTGGCTACAATGAGCAGTTCTTC.

The rearrangement uses TRBV4-1 and TRBJ2-5, with a tentative D call TRBD2 (6 bases). Germline-derived CDR1 and CDR2 are MGHRA and YSYEKL. V gave up 5 bases and J gave up 4 bases, with 20 bases separating them. The CDR3 spans 16 residues. CDR3 bases: TGCGCCAGCAGCGCTCCTGAGCGGGTGGATGGAGAGACCCAGTACTTC. Translating it yields CASSAPERVDGETQYF.

The chain has TRBV6-5 and TRBJ2-7; the D gene is possibly TRBD2 (5 bases). Trimming cost V 2 bases and J 2 bases, with 13 bases left between them. The CDR3 sequence is 15 residues long. CDR1 and CDR2 (germline): MNHEY, SVGAGI. The CDR3 nucleotides are TGTGCCAGCAGTTACCGAGCGGCCCTAACCTACGAGCAGTACTTC. Its translation: CASSYRAALTYEQYF.

This sequence joins TRBV2 and TRBJ2-1; 12 positions agree with TRBD2. CDR3 length: 18 residues. Germline CDR1 is SNHLY and CDR2 is FYNNEI. With 7 bases clipped from V and 5 bases from J, the junction kept 15 bases outside the gene matches. Here the CDR3 reads CASNGRLAGVLRDNEQFF. The CDR3 DNA reads as TGTGCCAGCAATGGTCGACTAGCGGGGGTCCTTCGGGACAATGAGCAGTTCTTC.

The chain combines TRBV6-1 with TRBJ1-1; TRBD1 might be the D (6 bases). Germline values: CDR1 MNHNS, CDR2 SASEGT. With 6 bases removed from V and 1 base from J, the gap between germline ends came to 15 bases. This CDR3 has 15 amino acids. The CDR3 region is CASSNPGTTNTEAFF. As DNA, the CDR3 is TGTGCCAGCAGCAATCCCGGGACAACGAACACTGAAGCTTTCTTT.

The chain is built from TRBV5-6 and TRBJ1-3; perhaps TRBD1 as D (5 bases). The germline V gene has CDR1 SGHDT and CDR2 YYEEEE. V shed 3 bases and J shed 2 bases, with 21 bases lying between them. The CDR3 spans 18 residues. The CDR3 sequence: CASSSRGYVGVAGNTIYF. The DNA for the CDR3 is TGTGCCAGCAGCTCCCGGGGGTACGTGGGGGTCGCTGGAAACACCATATATTTT.

The chain couples TRBV28 to TRBJ2-7; 11 bases align to TRBD1. Germline V gene sequence: CDR1 MDHEN, CDR2 SYDVKM. The length of the CDR3 is 14 residues. The V gene end was trimmed by 6 bases and the J gene end by 10 bases; junction bases not matched to a gene: 11. In DNA form, the CDR3 reads TGTGCCAGCAGCCCTCAGGACAGGGGGCTAGTACAGTACTTC. This encodes CASSPQDRGLVQYF.

V is TRBV7-3 and J is TRBJ1-1; D perhaps matches TRBD1 (6 bases). Trimming took 5 bases from V and 4 from J, leaving 29 bases between them. This CDR3 is 19 amino acids long. Germline CDR1 reads SGHTA; CDR2 reads FQGTGA. The CDR3 coding sequence is TGTGCCAGCAGCGAACGGTCGGGAACCACGGGGGGCCGAGGCACTGAAGCTTTCTTT. Its protein is CASSERSGTTGGRGTEAFF. The full variable domain, in which reference TRBV7-3 and TRBJ1-1 provide the parts outside the CDR3, is GAGVSQTPSNKVTEKGKYVELRCDPISGHTALYWYRQSLGQGPEFLIYFQGTGAADDSGLPNDRFFAVRPEGSVSTLKIQRTERGDSAVYLCASSERSGTTGGRGTEAFFGQGTRLTVV.

This clone was counted once. The J gene is TRBJ1-1, the V gene TRBV2; 7 bases fit TRBD1. CDR3 length equals 15 residues. J lost 0 bases, V lost 7 bases, and 8 bases had no gene match. CDR1 and CDR2 from the germline V gene are SNHLY and FYNNEI. This CDR3 reads CASKGAGTMNTEAFF. CDR3 sequence (DNA): TGTGCCAGCAAGGGGGCAGGGACGATGAACACTGAAGCTTTCTTT. Using reference TRBV2 and TRBJ1-1 for the parts outside the CDR3, the full variable domain is EPEVTQTPSHQVTQMGQEVILRCVPISNHLYFYWYRQILGQKVEFLVSFYNNEISEKSEIFDDQFSVERPDGSNFTLKIRSTKLEDSAMYFCASKGAGTMNTEAFFGQGTRLTVV.

This clone was detected ten times or more. J is TRBJ1-2 and V is TRBV2, with 7 bases matching TRBD1. This CDR3 spans 14 amino acids. Trimming took 6 bases from V and 0 from J; bases not matched to a gene: 4. Germline CDR1 is SNHLY and CDR2 is FYNNEI. This CDR3 is CASSLQGPNYGYTF. The CDR3, as DNA: TGTGCCAGCAGCTTACAGGGGCCTAACTATGGCTACACCTTC.

The V call is TRBV10-3, the J call TRBJ1-2; 7 bases map to TRBD1. The V and J ends lost 10 bases and 2 bases, in that order; junction bases with no gene match: 7. This CDR3 has 13 amino acids. Germline V lookup: CDR1 ENHRY, CDR2 SYGVKD. CDR3: CATRQGQNYGYTF. The CDR3 coding sequence is TGTGCCACAAGACAGGGACAAAACTATGGCTACACCTTC.

This clone has more than one count but fewer than ten. The chain carries TRBV30 and TRBJ1-1, with unresolved D. CDR3 size: 19 residues. Trimming took off 0 bases at V and 1 base at J, with 24 bases between the two ends. Germline V gene data show CDR1 as GTSNPN and CDR2 as SVGIG (reference sequence). CDR3 residues: CAWSVHPPLYGVENTEAFF. The CDR3 nucleotides are TGTGCCTGGAGTGTACACCCCCCCCTTTACGGGGTTGAGAACACTGAAGCTTTCTTT.

This clone was counted once. This chain connects TRBV29-1 to TRBJ1-2, with D tentatively TRBD1 (5 bases). Germline V gives CDR1 SQVTM, CDR2 ANQGSEA. CDR3 size: 11 residues. V was cut by 7 bases and J by 6 bases, with 12 bases left in between. The CDR3 region is CSEGAVDGYTF. CDR3 sequence (DNA): TGCAGCGAAGGGGCCGTTGATGGCTACACCTTC.

This sequence joins TRBV11-2 and TRBJ2-7, with TRBD2 matching 10 bases. This CDR3 contains 15 residues. Germline trimming cut 1 base from V and 4 bases from J; bases unmatched to any gene: 4. Per the germline V gene, CDR1 is SGHAT and CDR2 is FQNNGV. The CDR3 here is CASSLGLAGAYEQYF. The CDR3 nucleotides read TGTGCCAGCAGCTTAGGGCTAGCGGGGGCTTACGAGCAGTACTTC.

A note on this clone: Germline and junction disagree at one end, which may indicate a read error. The chain couples TRBV7-7 to TRBJ2-7; tentative D call: TRBD1 (7 bases). The CDR3 has 16 amino acids. The V gene's germline CDR1 is SSHAT and CDR2 FNYEAQ (reference sequence). The CDR3 DNA sequence: TGTGCTAGCAGCTCCCTAGCGACAGGGAGGAGAGACGAGCAGTACTTC. The encoded protein is CASSSLATGRRDEQYF. Full variable domain (remainder filled in from reference TRBV7-7 and TRBJ2-7): GAGVSQSPRYKVTKRGQDVTLRCDPISSHATLYWYQQALGQGPEFLTYFNYEAQPDKSGLPSDRFSAERPEGSISTLTIQRTEQRDSAMYRCASSSLATGRRDEQYFGPGTRLTVT.

The CDR3: CASSLVSGGSYNEQFF. The CDR3 coding sequence is TGTGCCAGCAGCTTGGTTAGCGGGGGGAGCTACAATGAGCAGTTCTTC. This chain links TRBV5-8 with TRBJ2-1; 10 bases fit TRBD2. Germline CDR1 SGHTS, CDR2 YDEGEE. After removal of 0 bases from V and 3 bases from J, the junction contained 3 bases not matched to a gene. CDR3 size: 16 residues.

J is TRBJ1-6 and V is TRBV5-6, with D unresolved. The V end was cut by 5 bases, the J end by 10 bases, with 22 bases between. This CDR3 is built from 16 residues. Germline CDR1 reads SGHDT; CDR2 reads YYEEEE. CDR3 in DNA: TGTGCCAGCAGTTCGAGGCAGGTCGGGGAAGGGTCACCCCTCCACTTT. Amino acid sequence: CASSSRQVGEGSPLHF.

The V and J genes are TRBV6-6 and TRBJ1-3; 8 positions agree with TRBD1. Germline trimming cut 2 bases from V and 0 bases from J; bases unmatched to any gene: 3. The germline CDR1 and CDR2 sequences are MNHNY and SVGAGI (reference sequence). The CDR3 is 16 residues long. CDR3: CASSYGTGRSGNTIYF. CDR3 nucleotide sequence: TGTGCCAGCAGTTACGGGACAGGTCGCTCTGGAAACACCATATATTTT.

The table lists this clone with a few counts. V is TRBV5-8 and J is TRBJ2-5, with no clear D. Germline V CDR1 and CDR2: SGHTS, YDEGEE. Trimming left V 0 bases short and J 2 bases short, with 11 bases between. This CDR3 is built from 15 residues. The CDR3 reads CASSLARGQQETQYF. Written as DNA, the CDR3 is TGTGCCAGCAGCTTGGCACGTGGGCAGCAAGAGACCCAGTACTTC.

This sequence joins TRBV5-1 and TRBJ2-2; TRBD2 aligns across 15 bases. This CDR3 is 15 amino acids long. CDR1 and CDR2 (germline): SGHRS, YFSETQ. J was trimmed by 15 bases and V by 0 bases; bases with no gene match: 6. CDR3 loop: CASSLAWTSGGALFF. CDR3 nucleotides: TGCGCCAGCAGCTTGGCATGGACTAGCGGGGGGGCCTTGTTTTTT. The variable domain in full, completed from reference TRBV5-1 and TRBJ2-2, reads KAGVTQTPRYLIKTRGQQVTLSCSPISGHRSVSWYQQTPGQGLQFLFEYFSETQRNKGNFPGRFSGRQFSNSRSEMNVSTLELGDSALYLCASSLAWTSGGALFFGEGSRLTVL.

V usage is TRBV18 and J usage is TRBJ2-1; TRBD2 agrees at 13 bases. Germline loops: CDR1 KGHSH, CDR2 LQKENI. Losses at the gene ends were 3 bases for V and 6 bases for J; bases not matched to a gene: 5. The CDR3 totals 16 residues. This CDR3 is CASSPTRTSGGNEQFF. In DNA, the CDR3 is TGTGCCAGCTCACCTACTCGGACTAGCGGGGGCAATGAGCAGTTCTTC.